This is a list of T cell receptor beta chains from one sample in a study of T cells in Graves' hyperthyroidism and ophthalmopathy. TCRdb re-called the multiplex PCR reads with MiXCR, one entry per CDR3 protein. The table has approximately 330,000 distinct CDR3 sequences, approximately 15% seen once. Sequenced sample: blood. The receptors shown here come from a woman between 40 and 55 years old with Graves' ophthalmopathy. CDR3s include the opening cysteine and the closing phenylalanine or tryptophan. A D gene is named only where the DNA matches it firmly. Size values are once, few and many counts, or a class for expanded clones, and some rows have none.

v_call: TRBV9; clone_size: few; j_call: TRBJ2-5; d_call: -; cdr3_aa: CASSVRGLEETQYF; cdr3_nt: TGTGCCAGCAGCGTTCGGGGGTTAGAAGAGACCCAGTACTTC
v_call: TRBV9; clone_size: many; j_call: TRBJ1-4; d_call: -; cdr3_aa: CASSVGAGATNEKLFF; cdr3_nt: TGTGCCAGCAGCGTGGGGGCAGGGGCTACCAATGAAAAACTGTTTTTT
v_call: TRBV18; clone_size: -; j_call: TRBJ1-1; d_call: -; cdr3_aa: CASSPPVPGGEAFF; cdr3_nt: TGTGCCAGCTCACCACCCGTGCCGGGGGGAGAAGCTTTCTTT
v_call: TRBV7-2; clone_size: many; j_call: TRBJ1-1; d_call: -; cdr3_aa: CASSPTRTTEAFF; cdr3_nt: TGTGCCAGCAGCCCTACAAGGACCACTGAAGCTTTCTTT
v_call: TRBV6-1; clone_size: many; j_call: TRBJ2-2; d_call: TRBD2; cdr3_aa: CASVSGGLNTGELFF; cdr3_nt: TGTGCCAGCGTGAGCGGGGGGCTGAACACCGGGGAGCTGTTTTTT
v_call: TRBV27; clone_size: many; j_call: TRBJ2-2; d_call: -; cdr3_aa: CASSLRLSTGELFF; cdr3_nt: TGTGCCAGCAGTTTACGACTCAGCACCGGGGAGCTGTTTTTT
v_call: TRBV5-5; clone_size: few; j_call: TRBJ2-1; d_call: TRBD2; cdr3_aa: CASSSGLEFHNEQFF; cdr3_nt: TGTGCCAGCAGCAGCGGACTAGAGTTCCACAATGAGCAGTTCTTC
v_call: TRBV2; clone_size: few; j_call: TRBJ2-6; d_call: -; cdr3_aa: CAILQTWGSGANVLTF; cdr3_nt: TGTGCCATACTACAGACTTGGGGCTCTGGGGCCAACGTCCTGACTTTC
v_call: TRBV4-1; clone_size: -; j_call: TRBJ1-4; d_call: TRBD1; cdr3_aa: CASSHIGTGDEKLFF; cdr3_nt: TGCGCCAGCAGCCACATCGGGACAGGAGATGAAAAACTGTTTTTT
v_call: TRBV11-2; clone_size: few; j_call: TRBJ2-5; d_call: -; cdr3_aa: CASSLRRQLQETQYF; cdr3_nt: TGTGCCAGCAGCTTAAGGAGACAACTCCAAGAGACCCAGTACTTC
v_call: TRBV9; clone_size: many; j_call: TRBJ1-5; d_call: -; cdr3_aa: CASSGRIDQPQHF; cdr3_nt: TGTGCCAGCAGCGGACGAATTGATCAGCCCCAGCATTTT
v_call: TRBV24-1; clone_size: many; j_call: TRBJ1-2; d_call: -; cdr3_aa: CATSDSNSYGYTF; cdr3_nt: TGTGCCACCAGTGATTCTAACAGCTATGGCTACACCTTC
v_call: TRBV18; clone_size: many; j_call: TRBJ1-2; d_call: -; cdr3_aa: CASSDRQVYGYTF; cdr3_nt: TGTGCCAGCTCAGACAGGCAGGTCTATGGCTACACCTTC
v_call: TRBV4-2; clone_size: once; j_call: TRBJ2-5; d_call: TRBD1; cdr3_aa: CASSQTGTGGFWETQYF; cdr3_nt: TGTGCCAGCAGCCAAACCGGGACAGGGGGTTTTTGGGAGACCCAGTACTTC
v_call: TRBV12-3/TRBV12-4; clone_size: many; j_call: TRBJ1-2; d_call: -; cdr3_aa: CASSGNGRRGGYTF; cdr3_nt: TGTGCCAGCAGTGGTAACGGACGTAGGGGTGGCTACACCTTC
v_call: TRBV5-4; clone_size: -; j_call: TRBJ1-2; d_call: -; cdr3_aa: CASSLGRGKDYGYTF; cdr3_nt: TGTGCCAGCAGCTTAGGCAGGGGCAAGGACTATGGCTACACCTTC
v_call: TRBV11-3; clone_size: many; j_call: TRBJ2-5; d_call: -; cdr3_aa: CASSFGLQEYQETQYF; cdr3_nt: TGTGCCAGCAGCTTCGGTCTGCAGGAGTACCAAGAGACCCAGTACTTC
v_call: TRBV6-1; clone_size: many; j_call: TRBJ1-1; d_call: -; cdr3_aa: CASSVAEAFF; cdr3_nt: TGTGCCAGCAGTGTTGCTGAAGCTTTCTTT
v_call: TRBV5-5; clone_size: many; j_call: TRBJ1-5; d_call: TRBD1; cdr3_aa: CASSSTGDLNSNQPQHF; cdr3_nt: TGTGCCAGCAGCTCGACAGGGGACCTTAATAGCAATCAGCCCCAGCATTTT
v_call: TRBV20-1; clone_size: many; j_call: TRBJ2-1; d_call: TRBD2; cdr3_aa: CSAVRDTLAGVYNEQFF; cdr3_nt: TGCAGTGCAGTACGGGACACCCTAGCGGGAGTCTACAATGAGCAGTTCTTC
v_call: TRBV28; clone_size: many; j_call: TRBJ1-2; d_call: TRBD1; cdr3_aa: CASSSSGGITF; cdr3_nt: TGTGCCAGCAGTTCCTCAGGGGGAATCACCTTC
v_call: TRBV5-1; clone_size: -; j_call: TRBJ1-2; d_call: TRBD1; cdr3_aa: CASSPPGQGFYTF; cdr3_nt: TGCGCCAGCAGCCCTCCGGGACAGGGTTTCTACACCTTC
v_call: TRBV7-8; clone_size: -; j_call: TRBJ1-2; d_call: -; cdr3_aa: CASSGGRPDGYTF; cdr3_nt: TGTGCCAGCAGCGGCGGACGACCCGATGGCTACACCTTC
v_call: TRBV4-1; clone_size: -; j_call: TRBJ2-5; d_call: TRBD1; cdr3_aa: CASSQTRDRRQETQYF; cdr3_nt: TGCGCCAGCAGCCAAACCCGGGACAGGAGACAAGAGACCCAGTACTTC
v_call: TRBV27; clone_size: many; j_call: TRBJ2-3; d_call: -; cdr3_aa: CASSSQGGATDTQYF; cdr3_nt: TGTGCCAGCAGTTCTCAGGGGGGGGCTACAGATACGCAGTATTTT
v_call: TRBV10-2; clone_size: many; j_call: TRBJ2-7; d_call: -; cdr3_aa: CASTGDRSSYEQYF; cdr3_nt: TGCGCCAGCACCGGGGACCGCAGCTCCTACGAGCAGTACTTC
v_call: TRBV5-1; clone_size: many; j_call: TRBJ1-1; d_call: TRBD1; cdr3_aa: CASSSGTGGYRAEAFF; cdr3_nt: TGCGCCAGCAGCTCCGGGACAGGGGGGTATCGAGCTGAAGCTTTCTTT
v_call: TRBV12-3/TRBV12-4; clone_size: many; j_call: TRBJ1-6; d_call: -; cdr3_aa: CASSLSGRGNSPLHF; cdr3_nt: TGTGCCAGCAGTTTAAGTGGTAGGGGGAATTCACCCCTCCACTTT
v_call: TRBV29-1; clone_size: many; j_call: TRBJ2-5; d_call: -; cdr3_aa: CSVARAGATQYF; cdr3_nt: TGCAGCGTTGCGCGGGCAGGAGCGACCCAGTACTTC
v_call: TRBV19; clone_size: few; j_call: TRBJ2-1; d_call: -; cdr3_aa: CASSIEGTHYNEQFF; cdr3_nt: TGTGCCAGTAGTATAGAAGGGACACACTACAATGAGCAGTTCTTC
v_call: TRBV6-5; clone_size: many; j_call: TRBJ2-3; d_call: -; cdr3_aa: CASSYSTVSTDTQYF; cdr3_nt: TGTGCCAGCAGTTACTCGACGGTTAGCACAGATACGCAGTATTTT
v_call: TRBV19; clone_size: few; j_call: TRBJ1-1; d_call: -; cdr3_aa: CASSGSRNTEAFF; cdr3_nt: TGTGCCAGTAGCGGCAGCCGGAACACTGAAGCTTTCTTT
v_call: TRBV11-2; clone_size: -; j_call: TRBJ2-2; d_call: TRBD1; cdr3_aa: CASSLKGRTGEESGELFF; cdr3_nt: TGTGCCAGCAGCTTAAAGGGTCGGACAGGGGAAGAATCCGGGGAGCTGTTTTTT
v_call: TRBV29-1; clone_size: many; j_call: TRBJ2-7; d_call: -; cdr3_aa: CSVGDGNSYEQYF; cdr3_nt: TGCAGCGTGGGGGACGGTAACTCCTACGAGCAGTACTTC
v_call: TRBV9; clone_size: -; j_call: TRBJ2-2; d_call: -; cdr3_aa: CASSAPEGVTGELFF; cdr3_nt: TGTGCCAGCAGCGCACCCGAGGGAGTCACCGGGGAGCTGTTTTTT
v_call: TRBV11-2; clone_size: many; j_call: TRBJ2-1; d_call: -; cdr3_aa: CASSGGVVPGDEQFF; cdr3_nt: TGTGCCAGCAGCGGCGGAGTTGTCCCGGGGGATGAGCAGTTCTTC
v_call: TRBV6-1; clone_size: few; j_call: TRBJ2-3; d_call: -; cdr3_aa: CASSEAWADTQYF; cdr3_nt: TGTGCCAGCAGTGAAGCCTGGGCAGATACGCAGTATTTT
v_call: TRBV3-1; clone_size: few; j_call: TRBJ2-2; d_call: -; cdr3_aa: CASSQVLRGIANTGELFF; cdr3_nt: TGTGCCAGCAGCCAAGTTCTCAGGGGTATTGCGAACACCGGGGAGCTGTTTTTT
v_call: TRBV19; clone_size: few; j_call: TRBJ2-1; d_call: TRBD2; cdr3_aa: CASSMGAGGSDEQFF; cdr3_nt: TGTGCCAGTAGTATGGGAGCGGGAGGTTCGGATGAGCAGTTCTTC
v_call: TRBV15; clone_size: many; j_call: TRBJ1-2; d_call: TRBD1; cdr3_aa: CATSRDRSGWGYTF; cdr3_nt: TGTGCCACCAGCAGGGACAGGTCTGGCTGGGGCTACACCTTC
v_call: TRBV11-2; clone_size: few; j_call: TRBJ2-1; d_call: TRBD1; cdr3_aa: CASSGAGTGSLSSYNEQFF; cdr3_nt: TGTGCCAGCAGCGGGGCCGGGACAGGGAGCTTGAGCTCCTACAATGAGCAGTTCTTC